Presented here are 30 T cell receptor beta chains from one specimen sequenced in a study of T cells after yellow fever vaccination. TCRdb redid the calling of the 5' RACE reads with MiXCR, one entry per CDR3 protein. The sample lists 550,000 to 750,000 distinct CDR3 sequences, approximately 13% occurring once. Specimen: PBMCs, collected on the day of the yellow fever booster vaccination. These receptors originate from a man aged 25-40 years who received the YFV17D yellow fever vaccine.

The rearrangement joins TRBV7-2 to TRBJ1-5; perhaps TRBD1 as D (5 bases). The V gene lost 4 bases and the J gene lost 7 bases, with 11 bases spanning the gap. CDR1 and CDR2 from the germline V gene are SGHTA and FQGNSA. The CDR3 contains 13 residues. This chain's CDR3 is CASSSRGGQPQHF. CDR3 bases: TGTGCCAGCAGCTCCCGGGGGGGGCAGCCCCAGCATTTT. The whole variable domain, filled in from reference TRBV7-2 and TRBJ1-5, reads GAGVSQSPSNKVTEKGKDVELRCDPISGHTALYWYRQSLGQGLEFLIYFQGNSAPDKSGLPSDRFSAERTGGSVSTLTIQRTQQEDSAVYLCASSSRGGQPQHFGDGTRLSIL.

There are many counts of this clonotype. The rearrangement joins TRBV3-1 to TRBJ2-4; no clear D gene. Germline V gene lookup returns CDR1 LGHDT and CDR2 YNNKEL (reference sequence). The CDR3 runs to 17 residues. The V gene lost 1 base and the J gene lost 0 bases, with 13 bases spanning the gap. The CDR3 sequence is CASSQGSLALAKNIQYF. CDR3 DNA: TGTGCCAGCAGCCAAGGATCGCTGGCCTTAGCCAAAAACATTCAGTACTTC. Together with reference TRBV3-1 and TRBJ2-4, the CDR3 gives the full variable domain: DTAVSQTPKYLVTQMGNDKSIKCEQNLGHDTMYWYKQDSKKFLKIMFSYNNKELIINETVPNRFSPKSPDKAHLNLHINSLELGDSAVYFCASSQGSLALAKNIQYFGAGTRLSVL.

The V gene is TRBV25-1, the J gene TRBJ2-5; D possibly corresponds to TRBD2 (5 bases). Germline values: CDR1 MGHDK, CDR2 SYGVNS. The CDR3 has 13 amino acids. V shed 1 base and J shed 3 bases, with 6 bases lying between them. The CDR3 DNA reads as TGTGCCAGCAGTGAATCCGGGGAAGAGACCCAGTACTTC. This gives the protein CASSESGEETQYF.

The gene calls are TRBV6-6 and TRBJ1-5; D is uncertain. CDR1 is MNHNY, CDR2 SVGAGI, per germline (reference sequence). CDR3 size: 13 residues. The V end was cut by 6 bases, the J end by 7 bases, with 13 bases between. Here the CDR3 reads CASSRGSGQPQHF. CDR3 nucleotide sequence: TGTGCCAGCAGCCGTGGCTCGGGGCAGCCCCAGCATTTT.

This clonotype was counted ten times or more. The genes are TRBV7-9 and TRBJ2-1, with TRBD2 matching 11 bases. Germline-derived CDR1 and CDR2 are SEHNR and FQNEAQ (reference sequence). This CDR3 is built from 16 residues. The V and J ends lost 0 bases and 9 bases, in that order; junction bases with no gene match: 7. The CDR3 DNA reads TGTGCCAGCAGCTTAGCGAGTCTAGCGGGAGGTTCTGAGCAGTTCTTC. Translated: CASSLASLAGGSEQFF.

The sample holds a few counts of this clonotype. V is TRBV7-3 and J is TRBJ2-3; 9 positions match TRBD2. After removal of 4 bases from V and 4 bases from J, the junction contained 6 bases not matched to a gene. CDR1 is SGHTA, CDR2 FQGTGA, per germline. The CDR3 consists of 15 residues. This CDR3 reads CASSYSSGDSDTQYF. The CDR3 nucleotides are TGTGCCAGCAGCTATTCTAGCGGGGACTCAGATACGCAGTATTTT.

The chain carries TRBV24-1 and TRBJ2-1; D is unresolved. Germline loops: CDR1 KGHDR, CDR2 SFDVKD. The CDR3 is 15 residues long. V lost 2 bases, J lost 2 bases, and 9 bases lay in between. The CDR3 sequence is CATSDSADAYNEQFF. DNA of the CDR3: TGTGCCACCAGTGATTCGGCGGATGCCTACAATGAGCAGTTCTTC.

This chain uses TRBV20-1 with TRBJ1-1; D gene uncertain. Deletions cut 0 bases from V and 0 bases from J, with 11 bases between. This CDR3 contains 15 residues. CDR1 DFQATT and CDR2 SNEGSKA come from the germline V gene (reference sequence). CDR3 sequence reads: CSARDVGSLNTEAFF. In nucleotides, the CDR3 is TGCAGTGCTAGAGATGTGGGGTCCCTGAACACTGAAGCTTTCTTT.

This clonotype was picked up a small number of times. The CDR3 nucleotides read TGCAGCGTTGTAGCAGCGATCCAGTACTTC. Its protein is CSVVAAIQYF. The J gene is TRBJ2-7, the V gene TRBV29-1; D remains unclear. The CDR3 has 10 amino acids. The germline V gene has CDR1 SQVTM and CDR2 ANQGSEA. V was pared by 4 bases and J by 10 bases, with 11 bases between.

The chain combines TRBV12-3 or TRBV12-4 with TRBJ2-3, with D unclear. This CDR3 has 14 amino acids. V was clipped by 2 bases and J by 4 bases, with 10 bases between them. CDR3 residues: CASSLPASPDTQYF. In nucleotides, the CDR3 is TGTGCCAGCAGTTTACCCGCCAGCCCAGATACGCAGTATTTT.

The sample holds a few counts of this clonotype. The chain has TRBV7-2 and TRBJ2-3, with D tentatively TRBD2 (5 bases). From germline, CDR1 is SGHTA and CDR2 FQGNSA. CDR3 length: 14 residues. The V gene lost 5 bases and the J gene lost 7 bases, with 16 bases spanning the gap. The CDR3 nucleotides read TGTGCCAGCAGCCCCAGCCGAGGGATTAATACGCAGTATTTT. This encodes CASSPSRGINTQYF.

The table lists this clonotype with a few counts. V gene TRBV20-1 combines with J gene TRBJ2-3; no firm D call. The CDR3 is 13 residues long. Per germline, CDR1 DFQATT and CDR2 SNEGSKA (reference sequence). Trimming took 4 bases from V and 1 from J, leaving 9 bases between them. The CDR3 DNA is TGCAGTGCTACCCAGGACCGCACAGATACGCAGTATTTT. It translates to CSATQDRTDTQYF.

This chain connects TRBV9 to TRBJ1-2; D is possibly TRBD1 (6 bases). In germline, CDR1 is SGDLS, CDR2 YYNGEE. V lost 4 bases to trimming and J lost 8 bases, with 18 bases between them. The CDR3 length is 14 residues. DNA for the CDR3: TGTGCCAGCAGCCCGAGACAGGATACTTTGGGCTACACCTTC. Amino acid sequence: CASSPRQDTLGYTF.

This clonotype has only a few counts. V gene TRBV5-1 combines with J gene TRBJ2-2, with D possibly TRBD1 on 6 matching bases. From germline, CDR1 is SGHRS and CDR2 YFSETQ. The germline V and J ends were trimmed by 2 bases and 6 bases, with 11 bases remaining between them. This CDR3 region has 14 residues. The CDR3 sequence: CASSFQGMAGELFF. The CDR3, as DNA: TGCGCCAGCAGCTTTCAGGGGATGGCCGGGGAGCTGTTTTTT.

This clonotype was recorded a few times. This chain links TRBV18 with TRBJ1-2; 7 bases are shared with TRBD1. V gave up 5 bases and J gave up 2 bases; unmatched junction bases: 2. CDR1 is KGHSH and CDR2 is LQKENI in the germline V gene. This CDR3 spans 13 amino acids. The CDR3 coding sequence is TGTGCCAGCTCAGGGGGACAGAACTATGGCTACACCTTC. Translating it yields CASSGGQNYGYTF.

There are a few counts of this clonotype. The chain couples TRBV7-2 to TRBJ1-3; the match to TRBD1 covers 7 bases. Trimming at V came to 5 bases and at J to 0 bases, leaving 4 bases not matched to a gene. Per the germline V gene, CDR1 is SGHTA and CDR2 is FQGNSA. The CDR3 is 15 residues long. The chain's CDR3 is CASSTWDSSGNTIYF. The CDR3 coding sequence is TGTGCCAGCAGCACATGGGACAGCTCTGGAAACACCATATATTTT.

This clonotype was counted at least ten times. The chain carries TRBV5-6 and TRBJ2-5, with a weak D call TRBD2 (5 bases). The V gene lost 4 bases and the J gene lost 5 bases, with 12 bases spanning the gap. The CDR3 spans 13 residues. Germline CDR1 SGHDT, CDR2 YYEEEE. CDR3 region: CASSRGPWETQYF. For the CDR3, the DNA is TGTGCCAGCAGCCGCGGGCCTTGGGAGACCCAGTACTTC. Full variable domain (rest looked up from reference TRBV5-6 and TRBJ2-5): DAGVTQSPTHLIKTRGQQVTLRCSPKSGHDTVSWYQQALGQGPQFIFQYYEEEERQRGNFPDRFSGHQFPNYSSELNVNALLLGDSALYLCASSRGPWETQYFGPGTRLLVL.

This clonotype was observed a handful of times. The rearrangement links TRBV29-1 to TRBJ2-6; no clear D. V was clipped by 7 bases and J by 2 bases, with 12 bases between them. CDR3 length equals 14 residues. In germline, CDR1 is SQVTM, CDR2 ANQGSEA. Here the CDR3 reads CSARSWAGANVLTF. Here the CDR3 DNA reads TGCAGCGCCCGGAGCTGGGCTGGGGCCAACGTCCTGACTTTC.

The gene calls are TRBV27 and TRBJ1-2; 8 bases line up with TRBD1. With 4 bases clipped from V and 4 bases from J, the junction kept 8 bases outside the gene matches. The CDR3 has 15 residues. In germline, CDR1 is MNHEY, CDR2 SMNVEV (reference sequence). CDR3 amino acids: CASSSGRQGAYGYTF. CDR3 sequence (DNA): TGTGCCAGCAGTTCCGGACGGCAGGGGGCCTATGGCTACACCTTC.

The CDR3, as DNA: TGCGCCACCCGGGATCTAGCGGACGACATTCAGTACTTC. Translation gives CATRDLADDIQYF. The chain has TRBV4-1 and TRBJ2-4, with TRBD2 matching over 7 bases. Germline CDR1 is MGHRA and CDR2 is YSYEKL. Trimming at V came to 10 bases and at J to 8 bases, leaving 11 bases not matched to a gene. CDR3 size: 13 residues.

The table lists this clonotype with a few counts. This sequence joins TRBV20-1 and TRBJ1-1; possibly TRBD1 for D (6 bases). Germline values: CDR1 DFQATT, CDR2 SNEGSKA (reference sequence). This CDR3 is 12 amino acids long. V lost 6 bases to trimming and J lost 3 bases, with 11 bases between them. CDR3 DNA: TGCAGTGCCAGTACAGGGTACACTGAAGCTTTCTTT. Translated: CSASTGYTEAFF.

The chain joins TRBV4-2 to TRBJ2-1; D perhaps matches TRBD2 (6 bases). The length of the CDR3 is 17 residues. CDR1 is LGHNA, CDR2 YNFKEQ, per germline. V was shortened by 1 base and J by 2 bases, with 15 bases between the two germline ends. The CDR3 DNA reads TGTGCCAGCAGCCAAGTTTCGGTCGGAGGGCCCTACAATGAGCAGTTCTTC. Amino acid sequence: CASSQVSVGGPYNEQFF.

This clonotype was detected a few times. The gene calls are TRBV29-1 and TRBJ2-5; D is possibly TRBD2 (6 bases). Germline CDR1 SQVTM, CDR2 ANQGSEA. The length of the CDR3 is 11 residues. The germline V and J ends were trimmed by 4 bases and 7 bases, with 10 bases remaining between them. DNA for the CDR3: TGCAGCGTTGTCGGGGGTGGGACCCAGTACTTC. It codes for CSVVGGGTQYF. The full variable domain, its missing parts supplied by reference TRBV29-1 and TRBJ2-5, is SAVISQKPSRDICQRGTSLTIQCQVDSQVTMMFWYRQQPGQSLTLIATANQGSEATYESGFVIDKFPISRPNLTFSTLTVSNMSPEDSSIYLCSVVGGGTQYFGPGTRLLVL.

The J gene is TRBJ2-7, the V gene TRBV5-5, with a possible D match to TRBD2 (6 bases). Germline CDR1 is SGHKS and CDR2 is YYEKEE (reference sequence). V was shortened by 3 bases and J by 2 bases, with 12 bases between the two germline ends. The CDR3 has 14 amino acids. Here the CDR3 reads CASSSAGRTYEQYF. The DNA for the CDR3 is TGTGCCAGCAGCTCCGCGGGGCGAACCTACGAGCAGTACTTC. The full variable domain, rest sourced from reference TRBV5-5 and TRBJ2-7, is DAGVTQSPTHLIKTRGQQVTLRCSPISGHKSVSWYQQVLGQGPQFIFQYYEKEERGRGNFPDRFSARQFPNYSSELNVNALLLGDSALYLCASSSAGRTYEQYFGPGTRLTVT.

The chain joins TRBV14 to TRBJ2-7, with D unclear. The CDR3 covers 12 residues. Trimming removed 1 base at V and 6 bases at J, with 7 bases between. Germline CDR1 is SGHDN and CDR2 is FVKESK. The CDR3 coding sequence is TGTGCCAGCAGCCAAGGCTGGGGCGAGCAGTACTTC. Encoded protein: CASSQGWGEQYF. The entire variable domain, with the rest obtained from reference TRBV14 and TRBJ2-7, is as follows: EAGVTQFPSHSVIEKGQTVTLRCDPISGHDNLYWYRRVMGKEIKFLLHFVKESKQDESGMPNNRFLAERTGGTYSTLKVQPAELEDSGVYFCASSQGWGEQYFGPGTRLTVT.

The chain recombines TRBV20-1 with TRBJ2-1, with D uncertain. The V gene lost 7 bases and the J gene lost 0 bases, with 16 bases spanning the gap. This CDR3 region has 15 residues. Germline assignment: CDR1 DFQATT and CDR2 SNEGSKA (reference sequence). CDR3 residues: CSGAPYLSSYNEQFF. The CDR3 DNA reads as TGCAGTGGGGCCCCTTACCTGAGCTCCTACAATGAGCAGTTCTTC.

This chain uses TRBV25-1 with TRBJ2-1; 7 bases map to TRBD2. Looked up from germline, CDR1 is MGHDK and CDR2 is SYGVNS. This CDR3 region has 15 residues. After removal of 3 bases from V and 5 bases from J, the junction contained 7 bases not matched to a gene. The CDR3, as DNA: TGTGCCAGCAGTGACGTCGGGGGGAGAGACAATGAGCAGTTCTTC. Amino acids: CASSDVGGRDNEQFF.

The chain uses TRBV7-9 and TRBJ2-1; tentative D call: TRBD1 (7 bases). Per the germline V gene, CDR1 is SEHNR and CDR2 is FQNEAQ (reference sequence). V lost 0 bases, J lost 2 bases, and 11 bases lay in between. The CDR3 has 16 amino acids. The CDR3 sequence is CASSLAQGGAYNEQFF. The CDR3 bases are TGTGCCAGCAGCTTAGCCCAGGGGGGAGCCTACAATGAGCAGTTCTTC.

The chain uses TRBV3-1 and TRBJ2-5, with 10 nucleotides matching TRBD1. Looked up from germline, CDR1 is LGHDT and CDR2 is YNNKEL (reference sequence). CDR3 size: 13 residues. The trim removed 7 bases at V and 7 bases at J, leaving 6 bases unmatched. The DNA of the CDR3 is TGTGCCAGCACCTACGGACAGGGGGGGACCCAGTACTTC. Protein: CASTYGQGGTQYF.

This clonotype was picked up a small number of times. The chain has TRBV25-1 and TRBJ2-5; D tentatively reads TRBD1 or TRBD2 (5 bases each). This CDR3 is built from 15 residues. The ends were cut back, 2 bases at V and 5 bases at J, with 15 bases in the middle. Germline lookup yields CDR1 MGHDK and CDR2 SYGVNS. CDR3 loop: CASSELGELRETQYF. The CDR3 bases are TGTGCCAGCAGTGAACTGGGGGAACTAAGGGAGACCCAGTACTTC.